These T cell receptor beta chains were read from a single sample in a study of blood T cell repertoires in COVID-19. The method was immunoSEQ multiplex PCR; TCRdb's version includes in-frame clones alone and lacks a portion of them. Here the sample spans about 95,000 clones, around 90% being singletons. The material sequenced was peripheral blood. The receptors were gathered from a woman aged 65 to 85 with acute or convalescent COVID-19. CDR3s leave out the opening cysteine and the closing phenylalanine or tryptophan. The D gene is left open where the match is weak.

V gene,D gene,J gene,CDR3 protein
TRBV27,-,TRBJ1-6,ASSLLGGESYNSPLH
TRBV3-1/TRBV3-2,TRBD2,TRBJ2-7,ASSQSQSGSSSYEQY
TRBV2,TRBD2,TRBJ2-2,ASSGRTSGRSTGELF
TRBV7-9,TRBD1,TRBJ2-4,ASSAGTAKNIQY
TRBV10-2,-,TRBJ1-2,ASSPQVDYGYT
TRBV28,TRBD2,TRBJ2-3,ASSSLRGSTDTQY
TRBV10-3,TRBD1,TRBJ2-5,AISESISRGRETQY
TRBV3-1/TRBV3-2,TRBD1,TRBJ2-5,ASSLRDRGREETQY
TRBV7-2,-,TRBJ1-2,ASSLDQGRANYGYT
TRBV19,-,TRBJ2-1,ASRPFGQGSYNEQF
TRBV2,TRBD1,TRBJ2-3,ASSRQGLRDTQY
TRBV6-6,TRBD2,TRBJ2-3,ASSYAPTSGGDTQY